The T cell receptor beta chain described here comes from a study of shared clonotypes between healthy human individuals. Across the whole study: Each donor's CD8 memory used one plate, CD8 naive two, each CD4 subset three. The study's findings and limits: Shared clonotypes across all four donors exceeded non-shared ones in generation probability. Limited genetic and exposure-history diversity came from having few donors.

Only CD45RO-negative cells positively selected for CCR7 counted as naive CD8 cells, so terminally differentiated effector memory CD45RA+ cells were excluded. The CDR3 is 15 residues long. From germline, CDR1 is MNHNS and CDR2 SASEGT. V was clipped by 1 base and J by 4 bases, with 13 bases between them. TCRdb's copy holds only in-frame clones and misses some; the assay was immunoSEQ multiplex PCR. The table shows about 2.1 million clones, with around 93% occurring only once. This clone appeared once. Its target is not known. The J gene is TRBJ1-2, the V gene TRBV6-1; D perhaps matches TRBD1 (5 bases). This receptor was taken from a man aged 18-30 years in good health. Some clones in this sample may be carry-over from other donors' samples. Sequencing used naive CD8+ T cells from PBMCs. CDR3 region: CASSEGQGPGYGYTF. The CDR3 bases are TGTGCCAGCAGTGAAGGGCAGGGACCAGGCTATGGCTACACCTTC.